The 19 T cell receptor beta chains in this list originate from one sample, sequenced in a study of OX40 agonist ivuxolimab in advanced cancers. Sequencing was performed with immunoSEQ multiplex PCR; in TCRdb, only in-frame clones are kept and a portion is missing. The sample consists of under 85,000 clones, approximately 86% of them appearing once. The sample here was CD4+ or CD8+ T cells sorted from blood, taken in a trial of the OX40 agonist ivuxolimab. The source of these receptors is an adult with an advanced solid tumor such as melanoma, head and neck, liver or kidney cancer.

V is TRBV2 and J is TRBJ2-7; TRBD2 might be the D (6 bases). V was cut by 7 bases and J by 5 bases, with 9 bases left in between. The CDR3 loop spans 11 amino acids. Germline lookup yields CDR1 SNHLY and CDR2 FYNNEI. The CDR3: CASTWEDEQYF. The CDR3 nucleotides read TGTGCCAGCACGTGGGAGGACGAGCAGTACTTC.

V is TRBV19 and J is TRBJ1-2, with 9 bases matching TRBD1. The CDR3 has 16 amino acids. The V gene's germline CDR1 is LNHDA and CDR2 SQIVND (reference sequence). With 4 bases clipped from V and 8 bases from J, the junction kept 14 bases outside the gene matches. CDR3 sequence: CASSNTTPGQGGGYTF. The CDR3 region has the DNA TGTGCCAGTAGTAACACCACCCCGGGACAGGGCGGAGGCTACACCTTC.

This chain joins TRBV7-8 and TRBJ1-2; D not resolved. Trimming took off 0 bases at V and 4 bases at J, with 6 bases between the two ends. The CDR3 has 13 residues. CDR1 SGHVS and CDR2 FQNEAQ come from the germline V gene. The CDR3 nucleotides are TGTGCCAGCAGCTTAGCGGGGTCCTATGGCTACACCTTC. It translates to CASSLAGSYGYTF.

The genes are TRBV30 and TRBJ2-1; a weak D match, TRBD2 (5 bases). Germline values: CDR1 GTSNPN, CDR2 SVGIG (reference sequence). The CDR3 loop spans 13 amino acids. V lost 2 bases to trimming and J lost 9 bases, with 14 bases between them. For the CDR3, the DNA is TGTGCCTGGAGTAAGCTTACGGGAACTGAGCAGTTCTTC. This encodes CAWSKLTGTEQFF.

This sequence joins TRBV28 and TRBJ1-2; tentatively, D is TRBD1 (5 bases). The CDR3 runs to 16 residues. In germline, CDR1 is MDHEN, CDR2 SYDVKM. V lost 1 base and J 5 bases, leaving 17 bases between the germline ends. For the CDR3, the DNA is TGTGCCAGCAGTTTATTCCGGGACCTGCTGCTTTATGGCTACACCTTC. It yields the protein CASSLFRDLLLYGYTF.

The chain recombines TRBV4-3 with TRBJ1-1; D possibly corresponds to TRBD1 (5 bases). V was trimmed by 5 bases and J by 4 bases, leaving 14 bases between them. The CDR3 extends over 14 amino acids. Germline-derived CDR1 and CDR2 are LGHNA and YSLEER. Here the CDR3 DNA reads TGCGCCAGCAGCTTAAGTAGCGGGGGCACTGAAGCTTTCTTT. Amino acid sequence: CASSLSSGGTEAFF.

The chain joins TRBV11-2 to TRBJ1-1, with TRBD1 as a possible D gene (6 bases). Germline V gene lookup returns CDR1 SGHAT and CDR2 FQNNGV. V lost 1 base and J lost 4, with 7 bases in between. The CDR3 runs to 13 residues. CDR3 in DNA: TGTGCCAGCAGCTTAGTACAGGGCACTGAAGCTTTCTTT. As protein: CASSLVQGTEAFF. Full variable domain (missing parts from reference TRBV11-2 and TRBJ1-1): EAGVAQSPRYKIIEKRQSVAFWCNPISGHATLYWYQQILGQGPKLLIQFQNNGVVDDSQLPKDRFSAERLKGVDSTLKIQPAKLEDSAVYLCASSLVQGTEAFFGQGTRLTVV.

The chain recombines TRBV7-2 with TRBJ2-7; D ambiguous. The CDR3 consists of 15 residues. The germline V and J ends were trimmed by 1 base and 2 bases, with 12 bases remaining between them. Germline V gene data show CDR1 as SGHTA and CDR2 as FQGNSA. The CDR3 DNA sequence: TGTGCCAGCAGCTTAGGTCGGACGGATACCTACGAGCAGTACTTC. Translation gives CASSLGRTDTYEQYF.

The gene calls are TRBV4-3 and TRBJ1-2; the match to TRBD1 covers 9 bases. Trimming at V came to 3 bases and at J to 2 bases, leaving 10 bases not matched to a gene. The CDR3 covers 17 residues. Germline V CDR1 and CDR2: LGHNA, YSLEER. The CDR3 sequence: CASSHRNRGRGNYGYTF. CDR3 DNA: TGCGCCAGCAGCCATAGAAACAGGGGGCGCGGGAACTATGGCTACACCTTC.

This chain uses TRBV18 with TRBJ2-7; D tentatively reads TRBD1 or TRBD2 (5 bases each). Trimming shortened V by 5 bases and J by 7 bases, and 18 bases separated the two germline ends. Germline V gene data show CDR1 as KGHSH and CDR2 as LQKENI. The CDR3 runs to 14 residues. CDR3 amino acids: CASSSLEGPGEQYF. The DNA for the CDR3 is TGTGCCAGCTCAAGCCTAGAGGGACCCGGGGAGCAGTACTTC.

To note about this clone: Other DNA sequences of this sample code for an identical CDR3. This chain joins TRBV13 and TRBJ2-1, with a weak D call TRBD2 (5 bases). The CDR3 covers 14 residues. Germline V gene data show CDR1 as PRHDT and CDR2 as FYEKMQ (reference sequence). The V gene lost 5 bases and the J gene lost 10 bases, with 18 bases spanning the gap. DNA for the CDR3: TGTGCCAGCAGCCCTAGGAGGCAGTTTGGGGAGCAGTTCTTC. Amino acids: CASSPRRQFGEQFF. The variable domain in full, completed from reference TRBV13 and TRBJ2-1, reads AAGVIQSPRHLIKEKRETATLKCYPIPRHDTVYWYQQGPGQDPQFLISFYEKMQSDKGSIPDRFSAQQFSDYHSELNMSSLELGDSALYFCASSPRRQFGEQFFGPGTRLTVL.

This chain links TRBV28 with TRBJ1-1; D possibly corresponds to TRBD1 (6 bases). CDR1 MDHEN and CDR2 SYDVKM come from the germline V gene. Trimming stripped 9 bases from V and 5 bases from J, with 10 bases between. The CDR3 covers 11 residues. CDR3 residues: CASGQQTEAFF. The CDR3 nucleotides read TGTGCCAGTGGACAGCAGACTGAAGCTTTCTTT.

The rearrangement links TRBV5-1 to TRBJ2-7; D uncertain. V was shortened by 0 bases and J by 3 bases, with 7 bases between the two germline ends. CDR1 is SGHRS and CDR2 is YFSETQ in the germline V gene. The CDR3 loop spans 13 amino acids. The CDR3 region is CASSLGVYYEQYF. In nucleotides, the CDR3 is TGCGCCAGCAGCTTGGGGGTTTACTACGAGCAGTACTTC. Supplemented by reference TRBV5-1 and TRBJ2-7, the full variable domain reads KAGVTQTPRYLIKTRGQQVTLSCSPISGHRSVSWYQQTPGQGLQFLFEYFSETQRNKGNFPGRFSGRQFSNSRSEMNVSTLELGDSALYLCASSLGVYYEQYFGPGTRLTVT.

This clone was detected once. This sequence joins TRBV10-3 and TRBJ2-1, with unresolved D. Germline-derived CDR1 and CDR2 are ENHRY and SYGVKD. V was clipped by 0 bases and J by 4 bases, with 4 bases between them. CDR3 size: 13 residues. The CDR3 here is CAISESPYNEQFF. The CDR3 nucleotides read TGTGCCATCAGTGAGTCGCCATACAATGAGCAGTTCTTC.

The V gene is TRBV5-5, the J gene TRBJ1-2; D gene uncertain. The germline V gene encodes CDR1 SGHKS and CDR2 YYEKEE (reference sequence). The V gene lost 1 base and the J gene lost 8 bases, with 6 bases spanning the gap. This CDR3 spans 11 amino acids. CDR3 DNA: TGTGCCAGCAGCTTGTATAGCGGCTACACCTTC. Protein sequence: CASSLYSGYTF.

The chain employs TRBV28 and TRBJ1-1; no clear D gene. In germline, CDR1 is MDHEN, CDR2 SYDVKM. The CDR3 extends over 12 amino acids. V lost 8 bases and J 3 bases, leaving 10 bases between the germline ends. The CDR3 DNA reads as TGTGCCAGCCGAGGACGGTACACTGAAGCTTTCTTT. Translated: CASRGRYTEAFF.

The chain is built from TRBV4-3 and TRBJ1-5; tentatively, D is TRBD1 (5 bases). This CDR3 region has 15 residues. The V gene's germline CDR1 is LGHNA and CDR2 YSLEER. Trimming took off 1 base at V and 5 bases at J, with 12 bases between the two ends. This chain's CDR3 is CASSQVVGGYQPQHF. CDR3 bases: TGCGCCAGCAGCCAAGTGGTCGGGGGGTATCAGCCCCAGCATTTT.

The CDR3 nucleotides read TGTGCCAGCAGCTTAGTTGGCGGAGGTGGGGAGACCCAGTACTTC. Translated, it gives CASSLVGGGGETQYF. V usage is TRBV7-2 and J usage is TRBJ2-5; maybe TRBD2 (5 bases). The CDR3 loop spans 15 amino acids. Germline CDR1 SGHTA, CDR2 FQGNSA. V shed 1 base and J shed 5 bases, with 14 bases lying between them.

The CDR3 DNA reads TGTGCCAGCAGCCCGGGACAGGGAGGGCAAAAACTGTTTTTT. Amino acid sequence: CASSPGQGGQKLFF. The V and J genes are TRBV28 and TRBJ1-4; 9 bases map to TRBD1. J was trimmed by 9 bases and V by 6 bases; bases with no gene match: 8. The CDR3 spans 14 residues. CDR1 is MDHEN and CDR2 is SYDVKM in the germline V gene.